This record covers a single T cell receptor (beta chain). Original processing notes: Researchers report that nucleated cell counts were estimated from reference gene primer amplification. Produced via immunoSEQ multiplex PCR; TCRdb's table is partial and in-frame only. V, J and clone size are those of that table, while D and trimming were read from the DNA. This sample yields about 200,000 clones, of which approximately 84% are seen a single time; about 6.9% belongs to the top ten. The record originates from a study of blood T cell repertoires in COVID-19. The sequence was obtained from a human donor with acute or convalescent COVID-19. The donor label of this sample is uncertain. What was sequenced was peripheral blood.

The CDR3 DNA sequence: TGTGCCATCAGTGAGCTTGGACAGGGGGATGGCTACACCTTC. This codes for CAISELGQGDGYTF. The V and J genes are TRBV10-3 and TRBJ1-2; TRBD1 agrees at 10 bases. CDR1 is ENHRY and CDR2 is SYGVKD in the germline V gene. V dropped 2 bases and J dropped 6; count of bases not matched to a gene: 3. CDR3 length equals 14 residues.